The next 25 T cell receptor beta chains were all read from a single sample in a study of Graves' ophthalmopathy and Graves' hyperthyroidism. From RNA, the CDR3 regions of TCR beta chains were amplified and sequenced. The workflow started with a first-round RT-PCR run with HTBI primers and then moved on to a second-round multiplex PCR. TCRdb ran MiXCR on the multiplex PCR reads and lists one entry per CDR3 protein. The sample has approximately 500,000 distinct CDR3 sequences, 14% seen once. Sequencing was carried out using blood. The receptor source for this set is a woman in her thirties with Graves' ophthalmopathy.

This clonotype occurred a few times. V is TRBV5-1 and J is TRBJ1-1; weak D call: TRBD1 (5 bases). CDR3 length: 14 amino acids. Trimming took 5 bases from V and 4 from J, leaving 15 bases between them. Germline CDR1 and CDR2: SGHRS and YFSETQ. CDR3 protein: CASRRDGGTTEAFF. CDR3 DNA: TGCGCCAGCAGGCGGGATGGGGGGACCACTGAAGCTTTCTTT.

This clonotype was observed at least ten times. The DNA of the CDR3 is TGTGCCAGCAGTTATGCCACATTTTTAGGGGAGCTGTTTTTT. The encoded protein is CASSYATFLGELFF. V and J are TRBV28 and TRBJ2-2; D uncertain. Trimming removed 4 bases at V and 8 bases at J, with 14 bases between. Germline CDR1 and CDR2: MDHEN and SYDVKM. The CDR3 is 14 amino acids.

Note on this clonotype: A much larger clone differs from this one at a single base, so this may be a read error. The rearrangement links TRBV7-9 to TRBJ1-6; no reliable D call. The CDR3 spans 14 residues. Germline assignment: CDR1 SEHNR and CDR2 FQNEAQ (reference sequence). V gave up 5 bases and J gave up 3 bases, with 8 bases separating them. The CDR3 coding sequence is TGTGCCAGCAGCCCCCGGTACTATAATTCACCCCTCCACTTT. It translates to CASSPRYYNSPLHF. Full variable domain (outside the CDR3, taken from reference TRBV7-9 and TRBJ1-6): DTGVSQNPRHKITKRGQNVTFRCDPISEHNRLYWYRQTLGQGPEFLTYFQNEAQLEKSRLLSDRFSAERPKGSFSTLEIQRTEQGDSAMYLCASSPRYYNSPLHFGNGTRLTVT.

This clonotype was seen many times. The chain couples TRBV12-3 or TRBV12-4 to TRBJ1-1; tentatively, D is TRBD1 (5 bases). This CDR3 spans 15 amino acids. V was cut by 6 bases and J by 1 base, with 15 bases left in between. The CDR3 spells CASRLQGSSNTEAFF. CDR3 nucleotides: TGTGCCAGCAGGTTGCAGGGCTCGTCGAACACTGAAGCTTTCTTT.

This rearrangement joins TRBV4-1 to TRBJ1-1; no clear D. There are 14 residues in the CDR3. Trimming took off 0 bases at V and 0 bases at J, with 5 bases between the two ends. Germline V gene sequence: CDR1 MGHRA, CDR2 YSYEKL. CDR3 sequence reads: CASSQEAMNTEAFF. In DNA form, the CDR3 reads TGCGCCAGCAGCCAAGAGGCTATGAACACTGAAGCTTTCTTT.

About this clonotype: A read error may produce the germline difference seen at one junction end. This chain connects TRBV6-1 to TRBJ2-2, with D possibly being TRBD1 or TRBD2 (6 bases each). Germline CDR1 and CDR2: MNHNS and SASEGT. The CDR3 runs 15 residues. The CDR3 sequence: CASRTQGLNTGDLFF. The CDR3 DNA is TGTGCCAGCAGAACACAGGGACTGAACACCGGGGATCTGTTTTTT.

This clonotype was counted many times. V gene TRBV6-1 combines with J gene TRBJ1-3; D is possibly TRBD1 (5 bases). Trimming left V 7 bases short and J 1 base short, with 8 bases between. The CDR3 runs to 13 residues. Germline CDR1 MNHNS, CDR2 SASEGT. CDR3 DNA sequence: TGTGCCAGCAAGCAGGGATCTGGAAACACCATATATTTT. It specifies CASKQGSGNTIYF.

This clonotype was found many times. The genes are TRBV27 and TRBJ1-1; tentatively, D is TRBD1 (5 bases). CDR3 length: 15 amino acids. Per the germline V gene, CDR1 is MNHEY and CDR2 is SMNVEV (reference sequence). Trimming took 0 bases from V and 0 from J, leaving 8 bases between them. The DNA of the CDR3 is TGTGCCAGCAGTTTATCGATGGGGCTGAACACTGAAGCTTTCTTT. Protein product: CASSLSMGLNTEAFF.

This clonotype was seen repeatedly, ten times or more. J is TRBJ2-7 and V is TRBV5-1, with D perhaps assigned TRBD1 or TRBD2 (5 bases each). In germline, CDR1 is SGHRS, CDR2 YFSETQ. Trimming removed 5 bases at V and 5 bases at J, with 20 bases between. The CDR3 extends over 15 amino acids. The CDR3 bases are TGCGCCAGCAGGGGGGTTGGCAGGGCATGGAACGAGCAGTACTTC. Translating it yields CASRGVGRAWNEQYF.

This clonotype was found many times. The J gene is TRBJ1-1, the V gene TRBV5-1, with 7 bases aligning to TRBD1. This CDR3 has 16 amino acids. CDR1 is SGHRS and CDR2 is YFSETQ in the germline V gene. The trim removed 3 bases at V and 4 bases at J, leaving 12 bases unmatched. DNA for the CDR3: TGCGCCAGCAGCTCCCATAAGACAGGGAGGATCACTGAAGCTTTCTTT. As protein: CASSSHKTGRITEAFF.

This clonotype was picked up many times. This chain joins TRBV20-1 and TRBJ1-1; D uncertain. This CDR3 has 15 residues. V was trimmed by 2 bases and J by 0 bases, leaving 13 bases between them. Germline V gives CDR1 DFQATT, CDR2 SNEGSKA (reference sequence). The chain's CDR3 is CSARLVGKVNTEAFF. DNA of the CDR3: TGCAGTGCTAGATTGGTGGGAAAGGTGAACACTGAAGCTTTCTTT.

This clonotype has at least ten counts. The J gene is TRBJ2-5, the V gene TRBV6-2 or TRBV6-3; 8 nucleotides match TRBD2. The CDR3 extends over 19 amino acids. Germline CDR1 MNHEY, CDR2 SVGEGT. Trimming took 7 bases from V and 1 from J; bases not matched to a gene: 20. The CDR3 here is CASTRTGGRARGAQETQYF. CDR3 DNA sequence: TGTGCCAGCACCAGAACGGGAGGGCGGGCGCGAGGGGCCCAAGAGACCCAGTACTTC.

In this sample, this clonotype turned up many times. This chain connects TRBV5-4 to TRBJ1-2; tentative D call: TRBD1 (5 bases). CDR1 and CDR2 from the germline V gene are SGHNT and YYREEE (reference sequence). Between the trimmed V and J ends, which lost 2 bases and 4 bases, there was a span of 12 bases. CDR3 length equals 14 residues. The CDR3 loop is CASSFAGSSYGYTF. Here the CDR3 DNA reads TGTGCCAGCAGCTTCGCAGGGTCAAGCTATGGCTACACCTTC.

This clonotype was seen repeatedly, ten times or more. The CDR3: CASGLLAKNIQYF. The CDR3 DNA follows: TGTGCTAGTGGCCTATTAGCCAAAAACATTCAGTACTTC. V gene TRBV12-5 combines with J gene TRBJ2-4; D is unresolved. Trimming pared 6 bases from V and 0 bases from J, leaving 6 bases between. CDR3 length equals 13 residues. Germline V gene data show CDR1 as LGHNT and CDR2 as FRNRAP.

The gene calls are TRBV6-5 and TRBJ2-7; 11 nucleotides match TRBD2. Germline V lookup: CDR1 MNHEY, CDR2 SVGAGI. The CDR3 sequence is 15 residues long. V trimming: 6 bases; J trimming: 2 bases; junction bases outside the gene matches: 6. In nucleotides, the CDR3 is TGTGCCAGCAGGTACCTAGCGGGGGGAGCCTACGAGCAGTACTTC. Encoded protein: CASRYLAGGAYEQYF.

In its sample, this clonotype was seen many times. This chain connects TRBV9 to TRBJ1-1, with a tentative D call TRBD1 (5 bases). CDR3 length: 16 residues. Germline values: CDR1 SGDLS, CDR2 YYNGEE. V gave up 4 bases and J gave up 0 bases, with 16 bases separating them. The CDR3 DNA is TGTGCCAGCAGCTCCAGACCGGGACTTATGAACACTGAAGCTTTCTTT. This codes for CASSSRPGLMNTEAFF.

This clonotype was picked up many times. The CDR3 bases are TGCAGCGTGGGGGACAGGGTTAACTATGGCTACACCTTC. Encoded protein: CSVGDRVNYGYTF. The chain employs TRBV29-1 and TRBJ1-2, with 9 positions matching TRBD1. The germline V gene has CDR1 SQVTM and CDR2 ANQGSEA. V shed 6 bases and J 1 base; nucleotides not matched to a gene: 3. There are 13 residues in the CDR3. The full variable domain, with the rest looked up from reference TRBV29-1 and TRBJ1-2, is SAVISQKPSRDICQRGTSLTIQCQVDSQVTMMFWYRQQPGQSLTLIATANQGSEATYESGFVIDKFPISRPNLTFSTLTVSNMSPEDSSIYLCSVGDRVNYGYTFGSGTRLTVV.

This clonotype was recorded at least ten times. The genes are TRBV19 and TRBJ2-7; D perhaps matches TRBD2 (6 bases). Germline V CDR1 and CDR2: LNHDA, SQIVND (reference sequence). Trimming took off 4 bases at V and 3 bases at J, with 10 bases between the two ends. The CDR3 runs to 13 residues. CDR3 nucleotides: TGTGCCAGTAGTACGACGGGAGTCTACGAGCAGTACTTC. This translates into CASSTTGVYEQYF.

This clonotype was seen at least ten times. The chain joins TRBV27 to TRBJ1-1, with TRBD1 as a possible D gene (5 bases). Germline CDR1 and CDR2: MNHEY and SMNVEV (reference sequence). The CDR3 runs to 15 residues. V was cut by 4 bases and J by 4 bases, with 16 bases left in between. CDR3 bases: TGTGCCAGCAGTTCAAGATGGGGGATGGGCACTGAAGCTTTCTTT. It specifies CASSSRWGMGTEAFF.

This clonotype was seen repeatedly, ten times or more. This chain uses TRBV6-5 with TRBJ1-5, with D unclear. Germline lookup yields CDR1 MNHEY and CDR2 SVGAGI. The length of the CDR3 is 13 residues. V lost 6 bases and J lost 3, with 9 bases in between. The CDR3 here is CASRAVTNQPQHF. CDR3 DNA sequence: TGTGCCAGCAGGGCAGTGACCAATCAGCCCCAGCATTTT.

This clonotype was seen at least ten times. CDR3 DNA: TGTGCCAGCAGTCCCCGACTGAAAACGGGTCAGCCCCAGCATTTT. Amino acid sequence: CASSPRLKTGQPQHF. V usage is TRBV28 and J usage is TRBJ1-5; D remains unclear. Germline values: CDR1 MDHEN, CDR2 SYDVKM. The ends were cut back, 5 bases at V and 6 bases at J, with 17 bases in the middle. This CDR3 spans 15 amino acids. Together with reference TRBV28 and TRBJ1-5, the CDR3 gives the full variable domain: DVKVTQSSRYLVKRTGEKVFLECVQDMDHENMFWYRQDPGLGLRLIYFSYDVKMKEKGDIPEGYSVSREKKERFSLILESASTNQTSMYLCASSPRLKTGQPQHFGDGTRLSIL.

This clonotype appeared a few times. The CDR3: CSARDPLTKTQYF. As DNA, the CDR3 is TGCAGTGCTAGGGACCCCCTCACGAAGACCCAGTACTTC. The chain recombines TRBV20-1 with TRBJ2-5, with no clear D. The CDR3 extends over 13 amino acids. V was clipped by 3 bases and J by 6 bases, with 14 bases between them. Germline V gene data show CDR1 as DFQATT and CDR2 as SNEGSKA (reference sequence).

This clonotype was recorded many times. This sequence joins TRBV18 and TRBJ2-2; D could derive from TRBD1 or TRBD2 (5 bases each). Germline V lookup: CDR1 KGHSH, CDR2 LQKENI. This CDR3 contains 15 residues. The V end was cut by 0 bases, the J end by 4 bases, with 9 bases between. The CDR3 protein is CASSPPGPLTGELFF. DNA of the CDR3: TGTGCCAGCTCACCACCGGGACCCCTCACCGGGGAGCTGTTTTTT.

This clonotype was recorded at least ten times. The genes are TRBV6-1 and TRBJ1-5; D remains unclear. The CDR3 runs 16 residues. CDR1 and CDR2 (germline): MNHNS, SASEGT. Trimming left V 0 bases short and J 0 bases short, with 9 bases between. CDR3 sequence: CASSEALLHSNQPQHF. The CDR3 DNA sequence: TGTGCCAGCAGTGAAGCGCTACTGCATAGCAATCAGCCCCAGCATTTT.

This clonotype was observed many times. The chain combines TRBV5-1 with TRBJ2-2; 8 bases are shared with TRBD2. CDR1 SGHRS and CDR2 YFSETQ come from the germline V gene. This CDR3 is 16 amino acids long. With V trimmed by 5 bases and J by 4 bases, 10 bases remained unmatched. The CDR3 nucleotides are TGCGCCAGCAGACCTGGACTAGCCAGAGGCACCGGGGAGCTGTTTTTT. Protein sequence: CASRPGLARGTGELFF.